Reported below is one TCR beta chain. Participants, about 18 to 100 years old, spanned approximately 26 US areas. This sample stems from a study of blood T cell repertoires in COVID-19. Germline assignment: CDR1 GTSNPN and CDR2 SVGIG (reference sequence). V shed 5 bases and J shed 2 bases, with 12 bases lying between them. The CDR3 covers 14 residues. Sequencing was performed with immunoSEQ multiplex PCR; in TCRdb, only in-frame clones are kept and a portion is missing. The sample contains fewer than 350,000 clones, about 88% of which appear only once. The chain links TRBV30 to TRBJ1-4; no definite D call. Sample: PBMCs or T cells enriched from blood (not recorded which). The sequence was obtained from a woman in her thirties or forties who had recovered from COVID-19. CDR3 in DNA: TGTGCCTGGGACCGTTTTCGGACTAATGAAAAACTGTTTTTT. This sequence encodes CAWDRFRTNEKLFF.